The following is a TCR beta chain sequence with its context. Its antigen is unidentified. The sample comes from a study of OX40 agonist ivuxolimab in advanced cancers. About the research overall: Cancers in dose escalation were hepatocellular, melanoma, renal cell and head and neck. A mean age of approximately 60 years, range about 20 to 90, was recorded, and around 85% were male.

Whole-study results and caveats: Also showing low normalized T-cell clonal expansion were some of the nonresponders.

Some clones are missing from TCRdb's copy, which holds only in-frame ones; the method was immunoSEQ multiplex PCR. The table shows fewer than 85,000 clones, with 80% to 90% occurring only once. V dropped 7 bases and J dropped 7; count of bases not matched to a gene: 13. The length of the CDR3 is 15 residues. Germline values: CDR1 LNHDA, CDR2 SQIVND (reference sequence). The input for sequencing was CD4+ or CD8+ T cells sorted from blood, taken in a trial of the OX40 agonist ivuxolimab. This chain uses TRBV19 with TRBJ1-1; 9 bases are shared with TRBD1. This receptor was obtained from an adult with an advanced solid tumor such as melanoma, head and neck, liver or kidney cancer. CDR3 bases: TGTGCCAGTACGGTAGGGTCGGGACAGGGATTTGAAGCTTTCTTT. It is translated as CASTVGSGQGFEAFF. The variable domain in full, completed from reference TRBV19 and TRBJ1-1, reads DGGITQSPKYLFRKEGQNVTLSCEQNLNHDAMYWYRQDPGQGLRLIYYSQIVNDFQKGDIAEGYSVSREKKESFPLTVTSAQKNPTAFYLCASTVGSGQGFEAFFGQGTRLTVV.